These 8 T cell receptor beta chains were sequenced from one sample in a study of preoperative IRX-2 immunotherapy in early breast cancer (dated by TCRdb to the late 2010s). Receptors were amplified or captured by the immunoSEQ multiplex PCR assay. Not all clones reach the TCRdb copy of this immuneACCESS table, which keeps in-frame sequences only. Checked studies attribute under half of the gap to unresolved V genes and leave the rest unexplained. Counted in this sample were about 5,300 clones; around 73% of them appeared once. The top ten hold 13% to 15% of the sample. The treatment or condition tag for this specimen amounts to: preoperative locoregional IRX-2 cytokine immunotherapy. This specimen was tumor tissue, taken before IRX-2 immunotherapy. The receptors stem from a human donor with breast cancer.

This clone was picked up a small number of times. The CDR3 DNA follows: TGTGCCAGCAACCCCCGGGTACGCACAGATACGCAGTATTTT. This translates into CASNPRVRTDTQYF. The chain joins TRBV28 to TRBJ2-3; D call uncertain. Deletions cut 7 bases from V and 1 base from J, with 12 bases between. Germline values: CDR1 MDHEN, CDR2 SYDVKM. This CDR3 is 14 amino acids long. Supplemented by reference TRBV28 and TRBJ2-3, the full variable domain reads DVKVTQSSRYLVKRTGEKVFLECVQDMDHENMFWYRQDPGLGLRLIYFSYDVKMKEKGDIPEGYSVSREKKERFSLILESASTNQTSMYLCASNPRVRTDTQYFGPGTRLTVL.

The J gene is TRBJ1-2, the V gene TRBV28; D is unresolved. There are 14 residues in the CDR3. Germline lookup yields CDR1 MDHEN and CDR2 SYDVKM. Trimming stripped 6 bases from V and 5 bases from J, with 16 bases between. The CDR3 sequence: CASSLDDFIYGYTF. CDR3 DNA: TGTGCCAGCAGCTTGGACGATTTTATATATGGCTACACCTTC.

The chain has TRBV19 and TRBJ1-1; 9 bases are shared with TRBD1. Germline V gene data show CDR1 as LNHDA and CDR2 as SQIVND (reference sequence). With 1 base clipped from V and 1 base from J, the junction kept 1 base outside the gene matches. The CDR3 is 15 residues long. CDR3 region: CASSIVGQGNTEAFF. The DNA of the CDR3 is TGTGCCAGTAGTATAGTGGGACAGGGGAACACTGAAGCTTTCTTT.

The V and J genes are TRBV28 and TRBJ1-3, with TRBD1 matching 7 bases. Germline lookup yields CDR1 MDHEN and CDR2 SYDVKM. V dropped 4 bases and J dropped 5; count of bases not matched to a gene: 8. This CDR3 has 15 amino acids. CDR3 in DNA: TGTGCCAGCAGTTCAGAGGGGGCGCCCCGAAACACCATATATTTT. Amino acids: CASSSEGAPRNTIYF.

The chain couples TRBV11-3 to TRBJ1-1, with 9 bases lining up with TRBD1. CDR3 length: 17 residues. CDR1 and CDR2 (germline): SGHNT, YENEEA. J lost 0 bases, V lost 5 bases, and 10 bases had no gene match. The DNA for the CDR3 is TGTGCCAGCAGCCGTGTGGACAGGGGTCTCATGAACACTGAAGCTTTCTTT. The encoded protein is CASSRVDRGLMNTEAFF.

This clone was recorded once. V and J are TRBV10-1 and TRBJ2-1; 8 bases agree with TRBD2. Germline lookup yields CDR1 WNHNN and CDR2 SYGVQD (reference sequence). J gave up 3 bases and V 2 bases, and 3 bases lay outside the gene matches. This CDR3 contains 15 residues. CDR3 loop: CASSENSGIYNEQFF. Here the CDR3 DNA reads TGCGCCAGCAGTGAGAATAGCGGGATCTACAATGAGCAGTTCTTC.

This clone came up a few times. In nucleotides, the CDR3 is TGTGCCAGCGACGAAAGCTTTTTGGATGAGCAGTTCTTC. Its translation is CASDESFLDEQFF. The chain joins TRBV28 to TRBJ2-1; D gene unclear. V lost 8 bases and J 8 bases, leaving 16 bases between the germline ends. In germline, CDR1 is MDHEN, CDR2 SYDVKM. This CDR3 comprises 13 residues.

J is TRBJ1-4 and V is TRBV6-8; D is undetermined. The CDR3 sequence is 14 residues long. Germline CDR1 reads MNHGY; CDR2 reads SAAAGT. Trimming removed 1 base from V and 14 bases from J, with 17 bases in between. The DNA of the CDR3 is TGTGCCAGCAGTTACTTTTTTCGGGAGGATAAGCTGTTTTTT. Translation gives CASSYFFREDKLFF.